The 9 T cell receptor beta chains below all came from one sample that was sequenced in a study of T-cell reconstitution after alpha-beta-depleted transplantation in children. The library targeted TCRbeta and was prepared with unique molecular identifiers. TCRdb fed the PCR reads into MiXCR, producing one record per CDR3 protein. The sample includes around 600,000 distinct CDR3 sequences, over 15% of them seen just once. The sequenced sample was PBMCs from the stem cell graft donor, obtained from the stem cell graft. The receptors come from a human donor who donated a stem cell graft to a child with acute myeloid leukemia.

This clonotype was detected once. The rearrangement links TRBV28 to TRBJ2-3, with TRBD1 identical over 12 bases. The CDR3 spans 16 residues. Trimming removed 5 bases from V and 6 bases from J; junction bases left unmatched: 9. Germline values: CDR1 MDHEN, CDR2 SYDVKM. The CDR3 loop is CASSIGTGGFADTQYF. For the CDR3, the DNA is TGTGCCAGCAGTATAGGGACAGGGGGCTTTGCGGATACGCAGTATTTT.

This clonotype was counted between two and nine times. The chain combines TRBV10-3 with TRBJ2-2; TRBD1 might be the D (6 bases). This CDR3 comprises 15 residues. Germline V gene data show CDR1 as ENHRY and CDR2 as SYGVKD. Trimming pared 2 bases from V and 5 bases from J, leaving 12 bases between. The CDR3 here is CAISERAGETGELFF. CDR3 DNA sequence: TGTGCCATCAGTGAGCGGGCAGGGGAAACCGGGGAGCTGTTTTTT.

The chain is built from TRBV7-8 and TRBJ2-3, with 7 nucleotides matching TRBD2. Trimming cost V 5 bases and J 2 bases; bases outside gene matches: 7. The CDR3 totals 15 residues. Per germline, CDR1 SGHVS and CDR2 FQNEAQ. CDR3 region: CASSLMGGDTDTQYF. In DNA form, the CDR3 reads TGTGCCAGCAGCCTAATGGGGGGGGACACAGATACGCAGTATTTT.

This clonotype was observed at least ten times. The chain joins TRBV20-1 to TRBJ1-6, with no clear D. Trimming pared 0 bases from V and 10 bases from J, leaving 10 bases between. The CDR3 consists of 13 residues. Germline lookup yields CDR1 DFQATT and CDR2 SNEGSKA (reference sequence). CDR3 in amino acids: CSARDGEVSPLHF. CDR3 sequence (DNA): TGCAGTGCTAGAGATGGAGAAGTGTCACCCCTCCACTTT.

CDR3 in DNA: TGTGCCAGCCGCTCGGAGAGGAGTAGCAATCAGCCCCAGCATTTT. Translated: CASRSERSSNQPQHF. The rearrangement joins TRBV12-3 or TRBV12-4 to TRBJ1-5; D unclear. There are 15 residues in the CDR3. Trimming took off 8 bases at V and 0 bases at J, with 14 bases between the two ends.

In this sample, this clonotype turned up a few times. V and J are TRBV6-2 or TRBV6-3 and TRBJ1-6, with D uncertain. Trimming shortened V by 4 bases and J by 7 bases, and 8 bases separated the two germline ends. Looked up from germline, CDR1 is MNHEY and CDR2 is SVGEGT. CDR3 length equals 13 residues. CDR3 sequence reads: CASSLRPNSPLHF. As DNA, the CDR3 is TGTGCCAGCAGTTTGAGGCCCAATTCACCCCTCCACTTT.

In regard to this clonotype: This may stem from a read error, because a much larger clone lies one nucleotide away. CDR3 residues: CSIEEVEKLFF. CDR3 DNA sequence: TGCAGCATTGAGGAGGTTGAGAAACTGTTTTTT. The V and J genes are TRBV29-1 and TRBJ1-4; D uncertain. There are 11 residues in the CDR3. Germline V CDR1 and CDR2: SQVTM, ANQGSEA. Full variable domain (outside the CDR3, taken from reference TRBV29-1 and TRBJ1-4): SAVISQKPSRDICQRGTSLTIQCQVDSQVTMMFWYRQQPGQSLTLIATANQGSEATYESGFVIDKFPISRPNLTFSTLTVSNMSPEDSSIYLCSIEEVEKLFFGSGTQLSVL.

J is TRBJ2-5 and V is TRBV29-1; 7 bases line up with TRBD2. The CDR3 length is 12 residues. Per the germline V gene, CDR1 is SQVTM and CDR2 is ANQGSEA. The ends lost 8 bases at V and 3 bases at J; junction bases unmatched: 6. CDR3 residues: CSISGTKETQYF. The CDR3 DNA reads TGCAGCATCTCCGGGACTAAAGAGACCCAGTACTTC.

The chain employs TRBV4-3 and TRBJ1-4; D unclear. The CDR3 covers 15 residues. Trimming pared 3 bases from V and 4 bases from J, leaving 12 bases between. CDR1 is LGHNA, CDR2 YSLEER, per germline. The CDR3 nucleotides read TGCGCCAGCAGCCATACAGCCGGCATTAATGAAAAACTGTTTTTT. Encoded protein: CASSHTAGINEKLFF.